Listed below are T cell receptor beta chains from one sample, sequenced in a study of CD8+CD57+ T cells in acquired aplastic anemia. TCRdb passed the reads through MiXCR, listing each CDR3 protein once. The sample records 89,000 or so distinct CDR3 sequences, 55% to 70% being singletons. Sequenced: sorted CD4+, CD8+, or CD8+CD57+ T cells (not recorded which) from PBMCs. Every receptor here comes from a human donor with aplastic anemia. CDR3s include the opening cysteine and the closing phenylalanine or tryptophan. A D gene is named only where the DNA matches it firmly. Size values are once, few and many counts, or a class for expanded clones, and some rows have none.

v_call	clone_size	j_call	d_call	cdr3_nt	cdr3_aa
TRBV6-1	-	TRBJ2-3	TRBD2	TGTGCCAGCAGCGGACTAGCGGGAGTAGATACGCAGTATTTT	CASSGLAGVDTQYF
TRBV7-8	-	TRBJ2-3	TRBD2	TGTGCCAGCAGCACCGGACTAGCGAGCACAGATACGCAGTATTTT	CASSTGLASTDTQYF
TRBV10-1	once	TRBJ1-1	-	TGCGCCAGCAGTGAGACGGGTGGCACTGAAGCTTTCTTT	CASSETGGTEAFF
TRBV29-1	-	TRBJ2-1	TRBD2	TGCAGCGTGGACCTAGCGGGGGGCGACAATGAGCAGTTCTTC	CSVDLAGGDNEQFF
TRBV20-1	-	TRBJ1-2	-	TGCAGTGCGACAGACCAATTCTATGGCTACACCTTC	CSATDQFYGYTF
TRBV29-1	-	TRBJ2-3	TRBD2	TGCAGCGTTTGTACGGGGGGGCCCCCAGATACGCAGTATTTT	CSVCTGGPPDTQYF
TRBV24-1	-	TRBJ2-3	-	TGTGCCACCAGTGAAGGACGGGCTAGTTCAGATACGCAGTATTTT	CATSEGRASSDTQYF
TRBV19	many	TRBJ2-5	-	TGTGCCAGTAGTGACCTGGAGGGCCAAGAGACCCAGTACTTC	CASSDLEGQETQYF
TRBV20-1	few	TRBJ1-6	-	TGCAGTGCTAGAGGAGGAAGGGGCGGGAATAATTCACCCCTCCACTTT	CSARGGRGGNNSPLHF
TRBV20-1	-	TRBJ2-2	TRBD2	TGCAGTGCAACTAGCGGGAGTAGATCCGGGGAGCTGTTTTTT	CSATSGSRSGELFF